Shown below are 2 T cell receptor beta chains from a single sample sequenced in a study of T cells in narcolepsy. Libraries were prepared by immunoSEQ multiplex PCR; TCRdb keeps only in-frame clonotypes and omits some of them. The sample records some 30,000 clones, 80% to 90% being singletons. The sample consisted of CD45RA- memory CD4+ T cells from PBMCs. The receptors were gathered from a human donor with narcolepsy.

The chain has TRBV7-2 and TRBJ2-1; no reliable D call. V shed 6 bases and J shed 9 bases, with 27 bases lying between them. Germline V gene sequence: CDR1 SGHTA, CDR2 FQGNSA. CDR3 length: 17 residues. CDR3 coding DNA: TGTGCCAGCAGTCAACATCCCGCTAGTGGTTTGGGTGGTGAGCAGTTCTTC. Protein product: CASSQHPASGLGGEQFF.

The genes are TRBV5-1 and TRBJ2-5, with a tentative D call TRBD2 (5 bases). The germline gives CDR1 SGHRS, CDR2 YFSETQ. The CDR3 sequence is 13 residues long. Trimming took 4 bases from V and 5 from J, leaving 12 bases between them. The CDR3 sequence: CASSPGWEETQYF. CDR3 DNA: TGCGCCAGCAGCCCCGGATGGGAGGAGACCCAGTACTTC. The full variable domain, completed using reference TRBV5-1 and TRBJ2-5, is KAGVTQTPRYLIKTRGQQVTLSCSPISGHRSVSWYQQTPGQGLQFLFEYFSETQRNKGNFPGRFSGRQFSNSRSEMNVSTLELGDSALYLCASSPGWEETQYFGPGTRLLVL.